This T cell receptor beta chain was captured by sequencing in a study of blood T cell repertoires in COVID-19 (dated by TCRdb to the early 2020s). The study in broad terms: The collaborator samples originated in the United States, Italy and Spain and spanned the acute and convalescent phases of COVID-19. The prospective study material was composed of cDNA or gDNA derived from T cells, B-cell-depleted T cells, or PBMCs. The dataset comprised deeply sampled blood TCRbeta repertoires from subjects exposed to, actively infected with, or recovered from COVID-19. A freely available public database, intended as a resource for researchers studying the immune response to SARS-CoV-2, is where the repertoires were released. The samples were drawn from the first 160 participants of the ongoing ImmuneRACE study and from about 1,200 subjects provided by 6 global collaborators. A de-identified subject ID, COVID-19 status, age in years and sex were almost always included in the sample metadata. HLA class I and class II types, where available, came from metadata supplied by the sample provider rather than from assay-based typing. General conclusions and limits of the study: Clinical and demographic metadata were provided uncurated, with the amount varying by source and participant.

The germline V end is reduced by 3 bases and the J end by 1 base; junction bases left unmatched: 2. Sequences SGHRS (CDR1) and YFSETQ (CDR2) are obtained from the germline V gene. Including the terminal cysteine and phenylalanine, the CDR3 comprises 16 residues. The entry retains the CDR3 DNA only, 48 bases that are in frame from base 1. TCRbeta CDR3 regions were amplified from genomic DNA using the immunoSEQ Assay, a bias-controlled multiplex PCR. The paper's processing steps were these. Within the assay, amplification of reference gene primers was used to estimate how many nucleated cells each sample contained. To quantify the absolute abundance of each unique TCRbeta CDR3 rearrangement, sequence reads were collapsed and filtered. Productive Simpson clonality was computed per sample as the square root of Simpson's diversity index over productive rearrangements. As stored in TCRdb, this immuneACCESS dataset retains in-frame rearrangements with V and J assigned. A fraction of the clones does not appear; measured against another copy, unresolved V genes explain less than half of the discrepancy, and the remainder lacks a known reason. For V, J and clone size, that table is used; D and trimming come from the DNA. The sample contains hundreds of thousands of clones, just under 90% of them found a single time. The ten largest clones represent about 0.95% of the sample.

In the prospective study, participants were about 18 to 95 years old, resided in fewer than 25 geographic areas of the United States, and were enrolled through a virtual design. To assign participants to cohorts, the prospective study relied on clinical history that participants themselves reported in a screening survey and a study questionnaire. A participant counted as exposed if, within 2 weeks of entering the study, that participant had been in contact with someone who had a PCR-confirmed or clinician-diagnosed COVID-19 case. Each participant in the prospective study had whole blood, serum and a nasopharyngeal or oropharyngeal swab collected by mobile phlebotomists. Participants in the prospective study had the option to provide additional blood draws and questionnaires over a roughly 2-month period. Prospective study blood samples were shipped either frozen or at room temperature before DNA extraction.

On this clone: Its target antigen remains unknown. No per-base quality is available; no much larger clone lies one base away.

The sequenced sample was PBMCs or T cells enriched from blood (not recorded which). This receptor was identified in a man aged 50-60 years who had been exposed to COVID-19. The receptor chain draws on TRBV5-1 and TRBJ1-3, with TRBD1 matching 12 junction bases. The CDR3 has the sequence CASSWDRGLSGNTIYF. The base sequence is TGCGCCAGCAGCTGGGACAGGGGGCTTTCTGGAAACACCATATATTTT.